This T cell receptor (beta chain) was captured by sequencing in a study of OX40 agonist ivuxolimab in advanced cancers. Study details: Mean age approximately 55 years, range about 23 to 85; 82.7% male. Study-wide findings and caveats: There were, on average, more expanded clones in CD8+ T cells than in CD4+. Circulating CD4+ and CD8+ T cells showed clonal expansion by week 6 at 0.1 to 3.0 mg/kg. The work left the antigen specificity of expanded peripheral T cells undetermined.

By its share, this clone is medium-sized (0.01 to 0.1%). The antigen is not known. This CDR3 has 14 residues. V was pared by 0 bases and J by 4 bases, with 9 bases between. CDR1 is SGHRS and CDR2 is YFSETQ in the germline V gene. The data were produced by immunoSEQ multiplex PCR, yet TCRdb's version contains in-frame clones alone and is incomplete. Among 20,000 to 25,000 clones, around 80% were seen once, and the ten largest hold 23%. This clonotype originated in an adult with an advanced solid tumor such as melanoma, head and neck, liver or kidney cancer. The material sequenced was CD4+ or CD8+ T cells sorted from blood, taken in a trial of the OX40 agonist ivuxolimab. This rearrangement joins TRBV5-1 to TRBJ2-3; perhaps TRBD1 as D (6 bases). CDR3 protein: CASSLAAGADTQYF. Here the CDR3 DNA reads TGCGCCAGCAGCTTGGCCGCAGGGGCAGATACGCAGTATTTT.